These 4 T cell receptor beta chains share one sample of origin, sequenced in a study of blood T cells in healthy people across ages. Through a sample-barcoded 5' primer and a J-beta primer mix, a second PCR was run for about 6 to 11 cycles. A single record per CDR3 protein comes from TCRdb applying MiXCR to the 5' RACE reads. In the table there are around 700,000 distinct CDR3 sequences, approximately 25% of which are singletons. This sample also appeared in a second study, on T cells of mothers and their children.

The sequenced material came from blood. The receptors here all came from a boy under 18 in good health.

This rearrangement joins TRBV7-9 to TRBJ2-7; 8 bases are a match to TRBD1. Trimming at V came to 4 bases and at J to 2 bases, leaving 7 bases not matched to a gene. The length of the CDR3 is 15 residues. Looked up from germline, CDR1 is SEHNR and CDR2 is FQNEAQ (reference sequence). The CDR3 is CASSSSGQDPYEQYF. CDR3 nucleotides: TGTGCCAGCAGCTCCTCGGGACAGGACCCCTACGAGCAGTACTTC.

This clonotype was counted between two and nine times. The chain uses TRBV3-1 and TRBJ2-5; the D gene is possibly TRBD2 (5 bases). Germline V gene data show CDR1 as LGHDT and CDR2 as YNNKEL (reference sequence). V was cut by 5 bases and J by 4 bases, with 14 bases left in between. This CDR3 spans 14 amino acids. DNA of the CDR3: TGTGCCAGCAGCTCCCACGGGGAGATAGAGACCCAGTACTTC. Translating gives CASSSHGEIETQYF.

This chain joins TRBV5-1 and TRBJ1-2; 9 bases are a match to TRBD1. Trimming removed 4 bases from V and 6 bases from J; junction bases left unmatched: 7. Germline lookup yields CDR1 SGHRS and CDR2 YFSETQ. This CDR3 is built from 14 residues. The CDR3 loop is CASSPTTGGDGYTF. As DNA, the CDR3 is TGCGCCAGCAGCCCCACCACAGGGGGCGATGGCTACACCTTC.

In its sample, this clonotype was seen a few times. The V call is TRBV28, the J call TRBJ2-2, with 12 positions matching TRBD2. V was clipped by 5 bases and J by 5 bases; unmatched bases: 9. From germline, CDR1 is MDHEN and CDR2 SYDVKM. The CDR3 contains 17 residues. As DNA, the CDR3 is TGTGCCAGCAGTCTGTTCCTAGCGGGAGGGCGGACCGGGGAGCTGTTTTTT. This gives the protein CASSLFLAGGRTGELFF.